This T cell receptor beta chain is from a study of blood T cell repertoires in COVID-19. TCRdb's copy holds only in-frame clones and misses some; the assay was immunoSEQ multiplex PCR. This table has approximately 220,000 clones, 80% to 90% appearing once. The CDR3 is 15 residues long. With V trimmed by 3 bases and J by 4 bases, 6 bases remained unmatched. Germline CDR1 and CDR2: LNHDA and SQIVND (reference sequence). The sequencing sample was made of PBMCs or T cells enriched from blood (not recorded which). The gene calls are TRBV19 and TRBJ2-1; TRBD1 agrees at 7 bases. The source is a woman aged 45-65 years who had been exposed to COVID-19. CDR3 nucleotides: TGTGCCAGTAGTATCAGTGACAGGGTGTACAATGAGCAGTTCTTC. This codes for CASSISDRVYNEQFF.